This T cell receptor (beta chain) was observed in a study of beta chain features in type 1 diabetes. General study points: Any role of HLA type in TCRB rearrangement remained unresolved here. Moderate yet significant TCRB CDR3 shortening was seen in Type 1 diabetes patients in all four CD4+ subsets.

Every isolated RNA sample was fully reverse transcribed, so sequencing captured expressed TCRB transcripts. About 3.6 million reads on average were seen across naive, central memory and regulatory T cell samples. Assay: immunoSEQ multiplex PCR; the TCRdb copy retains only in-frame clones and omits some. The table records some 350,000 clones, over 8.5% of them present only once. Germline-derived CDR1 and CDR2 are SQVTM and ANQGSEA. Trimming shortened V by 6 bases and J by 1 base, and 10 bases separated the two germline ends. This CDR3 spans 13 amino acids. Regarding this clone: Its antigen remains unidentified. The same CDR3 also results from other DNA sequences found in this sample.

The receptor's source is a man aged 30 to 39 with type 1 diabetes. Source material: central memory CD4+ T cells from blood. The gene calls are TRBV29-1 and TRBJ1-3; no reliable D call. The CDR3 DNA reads TGCAGCGTGGAGGCTGGATCTGGAAACACCATATATTTT. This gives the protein CSVEAGSGNTIYF. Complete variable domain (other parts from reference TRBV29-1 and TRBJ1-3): SAVISQKPSRDICQRGTSLTIQCQVDSQVTMMFWYRQQPGQSLTLIATANQGSEATYESGFVIDKFPISRPNLTFSTLTVSNMSPEDSSIYLCSVEAGSGNTIYFGEGSWLTVV.